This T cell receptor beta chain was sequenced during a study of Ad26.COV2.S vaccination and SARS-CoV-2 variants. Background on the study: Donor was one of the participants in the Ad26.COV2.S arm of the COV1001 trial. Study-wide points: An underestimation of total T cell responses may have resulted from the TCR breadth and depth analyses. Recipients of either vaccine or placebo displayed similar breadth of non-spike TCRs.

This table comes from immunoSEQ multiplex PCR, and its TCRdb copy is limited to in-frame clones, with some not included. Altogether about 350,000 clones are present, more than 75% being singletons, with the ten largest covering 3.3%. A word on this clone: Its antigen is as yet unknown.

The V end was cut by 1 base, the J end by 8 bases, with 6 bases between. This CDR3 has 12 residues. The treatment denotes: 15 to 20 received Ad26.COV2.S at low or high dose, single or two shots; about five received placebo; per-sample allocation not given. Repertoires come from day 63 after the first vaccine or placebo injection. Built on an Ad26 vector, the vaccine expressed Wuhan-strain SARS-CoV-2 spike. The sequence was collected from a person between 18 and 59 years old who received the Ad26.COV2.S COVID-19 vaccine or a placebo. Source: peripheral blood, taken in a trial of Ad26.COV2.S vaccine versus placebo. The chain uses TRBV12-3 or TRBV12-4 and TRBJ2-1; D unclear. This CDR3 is CASSLGWDEQFF. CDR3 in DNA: TGTGCCAGCAGTTTAGGGTGGGATGAGCAGTTCTTC.